This TCR beta chain was obtained from a study of T cells in Graves' hyperthyroidism and ophthalmopathy. To note about this clonotype: Its antigen is not known.

Germline lookup yields CDR1 LGHNA and CDR2 YNFKEQ. This CDR3 comprises 17 residues. Trimming cost V 0 bases and J 4 bases; bases outside gene matches: 6. Whole-study findings and limits: Researchers report that a 13 V-J model separated ophthalmopathy from stable hyperthyroidism.

RNA transcripts yielded amplified TCR beta CDR3 regions. The HTBI primer set drove a first-round RT-PCR of the TCR CDR3. TCRdb reprocessed the multiplex PCR reads with MiXCR, giving one entry per CDR3 protein. There are 600,000 or so distinct CDR3 sequences in the sample; approximately 15% occur only once, and less than 9% lies in the top ten. At least 3 on the Clinical Activity Score was recorded for ophthalmopathy patients, who also had NOSPECS grade at least 4 and duration under 3 months. Diagnosis rested on symptoms, serum thyroxine and TRAb, thyroid ultrasound, and orbital computed tomography. The sequence derives from a woman aged 18-29 years with Graves' ophthalmopathy. The genes are TRBV4-2 and TRBJ2-5, with 12 bases lining up with TRBD2. The sequencing input was blood. The DNA for the CDR3 is TGTGCCAGCAGCCAAGATGCCCTAGCGGGAGGGGGAGAGACCCAGTACTTC. Its protein product is CASSQDALAGGGETQYF.